This T cell receptor beta chain was retrieved from a study of blood T cell repertoires in COVID-19. As for the study in general: Spain, Italy and the United States supplied samples that represented acute and convalescent COVID-19. Nucleic acid was either cDNA or gDNA, and it came from T cells, B-cell-depleted T cells, or PBMCs.

The CDR3 loop spans 16 amino acids. Germline V gene data show CDR1 as MNHNY and CDR2 as SVGAGI (reference sequence). V was shortened by 2 bases and J by 3 bases, with 16 bases between the two germline ends. In the source study's methods: Amplification with reference gene primers provided the estimates of nucleated cell counts. Repertoires were generated with immunoSEQ multiplex PCR, while TCRdb's copy carries only in-frame clones and drops some. V, J and clone size were drawn from that table, and D and trimming were deduced from the DNA. The sample lists fewer than 65,000 clones, around 86% occurring once.

The clonotype originates from a woman at least 80 years old with acute or convalescent COVID-19. This chain links TRBV6-6 with TRBJ1-1; TRBD1 is a possible D gene (5 bases). The sequencing input was peripheral blood. The CDR3 region is CASSYPRSGTHTEAFF. CDR3 DNA: TGTGCCAGCAGTTACCCGCGCTCGGGGACTCACACTGAAGCTTTCTTT.